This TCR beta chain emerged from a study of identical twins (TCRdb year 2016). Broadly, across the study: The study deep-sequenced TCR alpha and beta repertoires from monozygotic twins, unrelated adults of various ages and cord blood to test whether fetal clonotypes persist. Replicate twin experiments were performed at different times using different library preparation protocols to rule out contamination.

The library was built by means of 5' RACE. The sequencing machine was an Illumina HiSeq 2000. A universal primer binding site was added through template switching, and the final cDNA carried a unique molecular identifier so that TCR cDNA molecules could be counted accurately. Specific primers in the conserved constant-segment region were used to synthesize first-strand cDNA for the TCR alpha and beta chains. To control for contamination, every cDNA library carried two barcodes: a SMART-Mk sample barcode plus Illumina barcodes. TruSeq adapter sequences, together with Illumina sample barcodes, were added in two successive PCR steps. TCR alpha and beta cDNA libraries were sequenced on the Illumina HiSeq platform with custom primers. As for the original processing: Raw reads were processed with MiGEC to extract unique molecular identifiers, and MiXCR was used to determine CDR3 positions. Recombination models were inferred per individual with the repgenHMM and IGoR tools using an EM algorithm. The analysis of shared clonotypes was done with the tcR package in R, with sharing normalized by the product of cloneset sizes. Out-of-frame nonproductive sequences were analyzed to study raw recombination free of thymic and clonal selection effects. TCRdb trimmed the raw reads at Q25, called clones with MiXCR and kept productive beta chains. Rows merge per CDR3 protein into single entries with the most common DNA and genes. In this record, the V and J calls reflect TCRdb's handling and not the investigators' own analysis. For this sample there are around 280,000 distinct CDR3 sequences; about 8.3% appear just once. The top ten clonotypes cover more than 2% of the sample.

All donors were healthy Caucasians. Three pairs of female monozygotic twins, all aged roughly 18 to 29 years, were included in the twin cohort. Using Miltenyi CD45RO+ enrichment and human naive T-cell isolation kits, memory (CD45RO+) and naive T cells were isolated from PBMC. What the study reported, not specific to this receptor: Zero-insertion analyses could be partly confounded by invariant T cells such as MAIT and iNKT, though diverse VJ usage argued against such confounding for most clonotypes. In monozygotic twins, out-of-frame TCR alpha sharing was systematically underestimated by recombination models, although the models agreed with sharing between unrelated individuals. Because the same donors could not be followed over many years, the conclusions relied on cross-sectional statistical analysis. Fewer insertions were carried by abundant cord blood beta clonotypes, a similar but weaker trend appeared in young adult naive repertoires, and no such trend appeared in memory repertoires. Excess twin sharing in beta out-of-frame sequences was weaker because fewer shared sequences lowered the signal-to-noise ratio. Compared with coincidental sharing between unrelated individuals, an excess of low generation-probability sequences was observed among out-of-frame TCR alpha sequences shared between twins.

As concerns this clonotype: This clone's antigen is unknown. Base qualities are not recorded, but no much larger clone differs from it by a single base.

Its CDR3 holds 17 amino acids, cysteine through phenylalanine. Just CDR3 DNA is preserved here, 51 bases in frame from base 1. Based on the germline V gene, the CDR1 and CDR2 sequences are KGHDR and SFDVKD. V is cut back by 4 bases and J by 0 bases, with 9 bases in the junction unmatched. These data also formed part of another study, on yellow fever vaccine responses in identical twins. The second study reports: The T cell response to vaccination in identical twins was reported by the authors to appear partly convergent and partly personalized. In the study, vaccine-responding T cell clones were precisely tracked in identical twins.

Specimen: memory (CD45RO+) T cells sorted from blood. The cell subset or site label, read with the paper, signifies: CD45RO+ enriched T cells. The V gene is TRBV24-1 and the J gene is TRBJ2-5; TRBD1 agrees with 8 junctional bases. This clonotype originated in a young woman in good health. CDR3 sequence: CATSEAGTGPDQETQYF. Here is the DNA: TGTGCCACCAGTGAGGCCGGGACAGGTCCCGACCAAGAGACCCAGTACTTC.